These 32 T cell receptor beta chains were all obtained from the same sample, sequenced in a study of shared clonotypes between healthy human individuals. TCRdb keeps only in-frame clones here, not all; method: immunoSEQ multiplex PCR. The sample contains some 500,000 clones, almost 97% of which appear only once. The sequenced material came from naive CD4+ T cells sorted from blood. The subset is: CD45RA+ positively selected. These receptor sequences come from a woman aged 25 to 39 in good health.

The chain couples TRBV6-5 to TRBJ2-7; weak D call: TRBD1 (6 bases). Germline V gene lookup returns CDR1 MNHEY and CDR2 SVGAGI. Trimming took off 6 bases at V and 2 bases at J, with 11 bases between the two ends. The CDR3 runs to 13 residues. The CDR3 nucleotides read TGTGCCAGCAGGACAGGTAATGCCTACGAGCAGTACTTC. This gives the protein CASRTGNAYEQYF.

CDR3 sequence (DNA): TGTGCCAGCAGCCTCCTCGGCGGGGCGCTCCAGACCCAGTACTTC. Translation gives CASSLLGGALQTQYF. The chain employs TRBV11-2 and TRBJ2-5, with D possibly being TRBD2 (6 bases). The germline V gene has CDR1 SGHAT and CDR2 FQNNGV. This CDR3 is built from 15 residues. Trimming removed 5 bases at V and 6 bases at J, with 19 bases between.

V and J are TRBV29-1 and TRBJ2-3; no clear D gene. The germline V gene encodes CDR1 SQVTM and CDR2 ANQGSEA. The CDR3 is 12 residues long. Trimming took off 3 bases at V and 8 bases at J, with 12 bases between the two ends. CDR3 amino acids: CSVDFPIVTQYF. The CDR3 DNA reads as TGCAGCGTTGATTTCCCTATAGTTACGCAGTATTTT.

The CDR3 sequence: CASSLSDFRVRHTGELFF. The CDR3 region has the DNA TGTGCCAGCAGTTTATCAGACTTCCGAGTAAGGCACACCGGGGAGCTGTTTTTT. The chain has TRBV28 and TRBJ2-2; D ambiguous. V dropped 1 base and J dropped 3 bases, with 18 bases sitting between them. CDR3 size: 18 residues. CDR1 is MDHEN and CDR2 is SYDVKM in the germline V gene.

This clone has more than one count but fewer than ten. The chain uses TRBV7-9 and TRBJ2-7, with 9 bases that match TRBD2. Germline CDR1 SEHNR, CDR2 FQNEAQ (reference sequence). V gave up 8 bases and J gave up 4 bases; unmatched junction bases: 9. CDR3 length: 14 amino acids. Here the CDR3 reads CASENSSGTYEQYF. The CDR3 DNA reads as TGTGCCAGCGAAAACTCTAGCGGGACTTACGAGCAGTACTTC.

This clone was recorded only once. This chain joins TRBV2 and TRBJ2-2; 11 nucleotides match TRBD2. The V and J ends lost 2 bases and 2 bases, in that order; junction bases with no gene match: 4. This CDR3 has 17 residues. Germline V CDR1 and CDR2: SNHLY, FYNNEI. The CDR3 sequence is CASSELGLAVNTGELFF. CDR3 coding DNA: TGTGCCAGCAGTGAACTGGGACTAGCGGTAAACACCGGGGAGCTGTTTTTT.

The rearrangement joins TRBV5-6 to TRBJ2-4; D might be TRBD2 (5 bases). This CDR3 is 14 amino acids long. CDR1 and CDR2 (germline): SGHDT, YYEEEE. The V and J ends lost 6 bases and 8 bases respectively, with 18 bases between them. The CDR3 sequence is CASTVRGFGDIQYF. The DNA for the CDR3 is TGTGCCAGCACCGTGAGAGGTTTCGGGGACATTCAGTACTTC.

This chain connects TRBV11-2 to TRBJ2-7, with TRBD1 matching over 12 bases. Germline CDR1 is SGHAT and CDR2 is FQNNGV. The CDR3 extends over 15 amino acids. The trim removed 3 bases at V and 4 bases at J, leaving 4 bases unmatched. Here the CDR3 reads CASSFGTGGSYEQYF. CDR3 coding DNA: TGTGCCAGCAGCTTTGGGACAGGGGGCTCATACGAGCAGTACTTC.

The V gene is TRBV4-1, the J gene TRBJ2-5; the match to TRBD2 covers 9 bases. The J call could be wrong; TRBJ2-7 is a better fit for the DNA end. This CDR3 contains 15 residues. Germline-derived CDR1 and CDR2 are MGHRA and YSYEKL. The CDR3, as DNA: TGCGCCAGCAGCCAAGACCGCGGGAGGGCCTACGAGCAGTACTTC. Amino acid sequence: CASSQDRGRAYEQYF.

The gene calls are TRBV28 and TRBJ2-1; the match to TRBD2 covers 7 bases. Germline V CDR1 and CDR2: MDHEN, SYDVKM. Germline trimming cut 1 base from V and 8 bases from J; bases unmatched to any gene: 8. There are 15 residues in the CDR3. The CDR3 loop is CASSLLGGGSDEQFF. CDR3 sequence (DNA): TGTGCCAGCAGTTTATTGGGGGGAGGGTCCGATGAGCAGTTCTTC.

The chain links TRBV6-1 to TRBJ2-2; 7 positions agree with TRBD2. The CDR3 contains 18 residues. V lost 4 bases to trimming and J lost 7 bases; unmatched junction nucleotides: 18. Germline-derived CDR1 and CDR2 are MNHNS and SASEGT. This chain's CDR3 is CASSGRGDRVGASGELFF. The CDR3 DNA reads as TGTGCCAGCAGTGGCCGGGGGGATCGGGTAGGGGCTAGCGGGGAGCTGTTTTTT.

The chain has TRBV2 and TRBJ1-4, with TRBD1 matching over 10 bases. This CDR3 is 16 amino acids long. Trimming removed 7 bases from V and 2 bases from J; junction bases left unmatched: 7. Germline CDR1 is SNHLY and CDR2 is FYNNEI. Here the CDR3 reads CASIRDRGPTNEKLFF. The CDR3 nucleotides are TGTGCCAGCATACGAGACAGGGGGCCGACTAATGAAAAACTGTTTTTT.

In DNA form, the CDR3 reads TGTGCCAGCAGCGAAAGCGGGATATCCCCCGGGGAGCTGTTTTTT. Translation gives CASSESGISPGELFF. The chain recombines TRBV6-4 with TRBJ2-2; TRBD2 matches 7 bases. The CDR3 is 15 residues long. V gave up 6 bases and J gave up 6 bases; unmatched junction bases: 10. Germline V CDR1 and CDR2: MRHNA, SNTAGT.

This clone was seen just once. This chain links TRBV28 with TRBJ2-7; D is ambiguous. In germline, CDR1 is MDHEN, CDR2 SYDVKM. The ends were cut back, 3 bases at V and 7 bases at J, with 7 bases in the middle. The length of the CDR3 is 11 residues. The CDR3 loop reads CASSLRGEQYF. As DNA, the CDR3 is TGTGCCAGCAGTTTGAGAGGAGAGCAGTACTTC.

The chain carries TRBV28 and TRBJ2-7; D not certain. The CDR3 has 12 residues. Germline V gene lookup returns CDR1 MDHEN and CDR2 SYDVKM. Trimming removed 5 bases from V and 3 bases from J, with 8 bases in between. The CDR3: CASSTLNYEQYF. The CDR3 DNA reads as TGTGCCAGCAGTACCTTAAACTACGAGCAGTACTTC.

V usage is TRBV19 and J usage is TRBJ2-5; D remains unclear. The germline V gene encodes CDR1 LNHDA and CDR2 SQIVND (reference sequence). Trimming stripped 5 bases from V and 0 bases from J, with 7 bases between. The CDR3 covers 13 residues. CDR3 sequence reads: CASSLTDQETQYF. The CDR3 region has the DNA TGTGCCAGTAGTCTTACAGACCAAGAGACCCAGTACTTC.

CDR3 bases: TGTGCCACCAGCAGAGATCGCAGGCAAGAGACCCAGTACTTC. Residues: CATSRDRRQETQYF. The rearrangement uses TRBV15 and TRBJ2-5; no firm D call. Trimming took 0 bases from V and 2 from J, leaving 7 bases between them. CDR3 size: 14 residues. CDR1 is LNHNV and CDR2 is YYDKDF in the germline V gene (reference sequence).

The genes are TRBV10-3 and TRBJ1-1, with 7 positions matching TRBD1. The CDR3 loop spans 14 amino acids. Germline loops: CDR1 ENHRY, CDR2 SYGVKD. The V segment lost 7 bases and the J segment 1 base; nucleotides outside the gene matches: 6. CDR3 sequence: CAITPGQWNTEAFF. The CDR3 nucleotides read TGTGCCATCACCCCGGGACAGTGGAACACTGAAGCTTTCTTT.

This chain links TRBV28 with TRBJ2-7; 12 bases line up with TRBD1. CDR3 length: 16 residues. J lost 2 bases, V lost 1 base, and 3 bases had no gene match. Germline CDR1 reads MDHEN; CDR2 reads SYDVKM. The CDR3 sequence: CASSLSGTGGPYEQYF. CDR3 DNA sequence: TGTGCCAGCAGTTTATCGGGGACAGGGGGCCCCTACGAGCAGTACTTC.

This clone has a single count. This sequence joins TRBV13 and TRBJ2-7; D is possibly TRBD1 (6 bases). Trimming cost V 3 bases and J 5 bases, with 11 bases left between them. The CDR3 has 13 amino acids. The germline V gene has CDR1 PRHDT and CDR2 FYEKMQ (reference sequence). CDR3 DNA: TGTGCCAGCAGCTTTAACAGGGCCGACGAGCAGTACTTC. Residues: CASSFNRADEQYF.

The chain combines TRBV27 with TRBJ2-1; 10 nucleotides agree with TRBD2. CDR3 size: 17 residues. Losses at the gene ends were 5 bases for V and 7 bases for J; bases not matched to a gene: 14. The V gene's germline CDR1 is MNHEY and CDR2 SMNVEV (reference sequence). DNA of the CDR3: TGTGCCAGCAGTCCTCTCAGCGGGAGGGCCTCAGGTAATGAGCAGTTCTTC. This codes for CASSPLSGRASGNEQFF.

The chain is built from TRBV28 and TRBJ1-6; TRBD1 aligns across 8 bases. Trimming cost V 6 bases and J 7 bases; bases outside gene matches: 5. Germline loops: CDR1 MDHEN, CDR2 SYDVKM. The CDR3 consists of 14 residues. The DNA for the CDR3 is TGTGCCAGCAGCCCAGGGGGCGGCAATTCACCCCTCCACTTT. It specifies CASSPGGGNSPLHF.

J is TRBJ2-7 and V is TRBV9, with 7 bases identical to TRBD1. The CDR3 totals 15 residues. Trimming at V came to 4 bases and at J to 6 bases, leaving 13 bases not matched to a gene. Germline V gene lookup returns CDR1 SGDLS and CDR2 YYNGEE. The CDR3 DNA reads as TGTGCCAGCAGCCAAGAGGGACAGCCTTGGGGCGAGCAGTACTTC. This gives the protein CASSQEGQPWGEQYF.

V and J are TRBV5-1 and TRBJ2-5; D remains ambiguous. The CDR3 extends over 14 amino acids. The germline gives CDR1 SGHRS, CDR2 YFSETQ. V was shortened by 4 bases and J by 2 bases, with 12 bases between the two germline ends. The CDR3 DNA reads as TGCGCCAGCAGCATGAACCCCAGTCAAGAGACCCAGTACTTC. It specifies CASSMNPSQETQYF.

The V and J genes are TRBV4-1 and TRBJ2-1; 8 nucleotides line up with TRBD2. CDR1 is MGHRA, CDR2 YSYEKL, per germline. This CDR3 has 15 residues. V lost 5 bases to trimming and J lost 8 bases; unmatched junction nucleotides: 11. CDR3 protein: CASSAGTSLRHEQFF. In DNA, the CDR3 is TGCGCCAGCAGCGCCGGGACTAGTTTGAGGCATGAGCAGTTCTTC.

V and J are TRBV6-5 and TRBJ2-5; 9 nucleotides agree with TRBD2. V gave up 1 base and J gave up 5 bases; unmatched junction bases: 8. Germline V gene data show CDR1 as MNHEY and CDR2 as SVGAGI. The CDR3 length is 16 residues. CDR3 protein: CASSYFSAGGRETQYF. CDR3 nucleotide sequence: TGTGCCAGCAGTTACTTTTCGGCGGGAGGGCGGGAGACCCAGTACTTC.

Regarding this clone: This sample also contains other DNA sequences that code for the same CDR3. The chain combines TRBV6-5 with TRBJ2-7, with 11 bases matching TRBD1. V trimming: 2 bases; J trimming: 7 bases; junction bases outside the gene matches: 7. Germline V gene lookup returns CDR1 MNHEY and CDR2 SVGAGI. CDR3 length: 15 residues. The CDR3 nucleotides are TGTGCCAGCAGTTACAGCGGACAGGGGGCTTGGGAGCAGTACTTC. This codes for CASSYSGQGAWEQYF.

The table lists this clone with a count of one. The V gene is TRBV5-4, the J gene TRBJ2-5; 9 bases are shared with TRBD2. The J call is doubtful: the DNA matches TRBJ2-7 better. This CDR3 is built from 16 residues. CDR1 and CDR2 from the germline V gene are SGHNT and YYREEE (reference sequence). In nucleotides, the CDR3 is TGTGCCAGCAGCTTGGGCCTTACTAGCGGGTTCTACGAGCAGTACTTC. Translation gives CASSLGLTSGFYEQYF.

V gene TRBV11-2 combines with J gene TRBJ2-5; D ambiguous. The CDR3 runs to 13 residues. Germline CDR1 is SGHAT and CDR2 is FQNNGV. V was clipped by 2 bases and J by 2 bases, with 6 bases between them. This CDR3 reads CASSLSLQETQYF. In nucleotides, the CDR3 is TGTGCCAGCAGCTTAAGCCTACAAGAGACCCAGTACTTC.

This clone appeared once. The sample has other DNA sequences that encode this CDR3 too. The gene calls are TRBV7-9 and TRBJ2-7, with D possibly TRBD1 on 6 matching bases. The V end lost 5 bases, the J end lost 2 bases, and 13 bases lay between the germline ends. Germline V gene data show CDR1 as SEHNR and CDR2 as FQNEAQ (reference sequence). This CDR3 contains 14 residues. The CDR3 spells CASSLWDITYEQYF. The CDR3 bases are TGTGCCAGCAGCCTATGGGACATCACCTACGAGCAGTACTTC.

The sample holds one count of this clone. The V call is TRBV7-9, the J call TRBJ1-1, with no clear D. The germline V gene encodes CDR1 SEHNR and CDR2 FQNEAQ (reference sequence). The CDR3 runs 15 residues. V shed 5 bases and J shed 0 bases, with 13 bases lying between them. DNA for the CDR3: TGTGCCAGCAGCACCTTGGGCAGATTGAACACTGAAGCTTTCTTT. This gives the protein CASSTLGRLNTEAFF.

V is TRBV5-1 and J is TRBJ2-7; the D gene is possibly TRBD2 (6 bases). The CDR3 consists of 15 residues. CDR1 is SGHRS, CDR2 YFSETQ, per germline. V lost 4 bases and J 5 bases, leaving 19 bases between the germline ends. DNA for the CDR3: TGCGCCAGCAGCCCATTGTCCGGGAGCCGGAACGAGCAGTACTTC. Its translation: CASSPLSGSRNEQYF.